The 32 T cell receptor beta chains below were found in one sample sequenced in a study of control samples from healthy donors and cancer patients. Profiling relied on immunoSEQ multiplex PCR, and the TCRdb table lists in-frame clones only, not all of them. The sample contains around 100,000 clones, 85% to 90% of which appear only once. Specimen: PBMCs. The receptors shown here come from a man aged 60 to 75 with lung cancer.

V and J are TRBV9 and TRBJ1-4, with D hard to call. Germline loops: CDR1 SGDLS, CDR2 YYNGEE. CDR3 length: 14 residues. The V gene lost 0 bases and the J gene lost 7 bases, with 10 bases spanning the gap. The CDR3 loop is CASSVDGWSEKLFF. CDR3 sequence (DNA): TGTGCCAGCAGCGTAGACGGGTGGAGTGAAAAACTGTTTTTT.

This CDR3 is CASSPTGKQPQHF. In DNA form, the CDR3 reads TGTGCCAGCTCACCAACAGGGAAACAGCCCCAGCATTTT. The V and J genes are TRBV18 and TRBJ1-5; D perhaps matches TRBD1 (6 bases). Looked up from germline, CDR1 is KGHSH and CDR2 is LQKENI. V shed 2 bases and J shed 7 bases, with 9 bases lying between them. The length of the CDR3 is 13 residues. The full variable domain, rest sourced from reference TRBV18 and TRBJ1-5, is NAGVMQNPRHLVRRRGQEARLRCSPMKGHSHVYWYRQLPEEGLKFMVYLQKENIIDESGMPKERFSAEFPKEGPSILRIQQVVRGDSAAYFCASSPTGKQPQHFGDGTRLSIL.

This CDR3 reads CASSLKPGLAGYNEQFF. The CDR3 nucleotides are TGTGCCAGCAGCTTAAAGCCCGGACTAGCGGGGTACAATGAGCAGTTCTTC. The rearrangement links TRBV7-3 to TRBJ2-1; 12 nucleotides line up with TRBD2. The J segment lost 4 bases and the V segment lost 1 base, leaving 5 bases of the junction unmatched. CDR3 length: 17 residues. The germline V gene encodes CDR1 SGHTA and CDR2 FQGTGA.

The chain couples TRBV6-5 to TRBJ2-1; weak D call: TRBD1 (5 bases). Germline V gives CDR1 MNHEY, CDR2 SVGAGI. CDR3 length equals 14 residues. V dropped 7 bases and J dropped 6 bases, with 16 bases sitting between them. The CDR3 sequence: CASTGATLSNEQFF. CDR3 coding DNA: TGTGCCAGCACTGGGGCCACATTATCCAATGAGCAGTTCTTC.

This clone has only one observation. CDR3 bases: TGTGCCAGCAGCGTGGGGTCGTTTTGGAACAATGAGCAGTTCTTC. Encoded protein: CASSVGSFWNNEQFF. V usage is TRBV7-3 and J usage is TRBJ2-1, with unresolved D. This CDR3 is 15 amino acids long. V lost 5 bases and J lost 5, with 16 bases in between. In germline, CDR1 is SGHTA, CDR2 FQGTGA.

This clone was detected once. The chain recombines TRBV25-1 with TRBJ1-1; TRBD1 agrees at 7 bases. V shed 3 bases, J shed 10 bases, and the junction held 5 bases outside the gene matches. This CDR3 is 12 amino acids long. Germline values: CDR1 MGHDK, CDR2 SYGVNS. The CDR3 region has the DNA TGTGCCAGCAGTGACATAAGGACAGGAGCTTTCTTT. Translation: CASSDIRTGAFF.

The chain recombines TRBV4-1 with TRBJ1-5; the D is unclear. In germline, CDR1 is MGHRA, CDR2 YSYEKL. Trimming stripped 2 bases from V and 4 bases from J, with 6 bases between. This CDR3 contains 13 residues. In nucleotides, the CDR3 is TGCGCCAGCAGCCAAAAAAGAAATCAGCCCCAGCATTTT. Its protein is CASSQKRNQPQHF.

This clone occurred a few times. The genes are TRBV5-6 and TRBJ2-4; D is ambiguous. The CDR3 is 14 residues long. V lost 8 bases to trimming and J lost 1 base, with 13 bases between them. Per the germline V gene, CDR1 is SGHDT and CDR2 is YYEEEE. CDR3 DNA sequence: TGTGCCAGTCGCCCCGGTTTGGCCAAAAACATTCAGTACTTC. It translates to CASRPGLAKNIQYF.

CDR3 amino acids: CATSRDEFPGELFF. The CDR3 bases are TGTGCCACCAGCAGAGATGAGTTCCCCGGGGAGCTGTTTTTT. The chain links TRBV15 to TRBJ2-2; D is ambiguous. The CDR3 is 14 amino acids. Per germline, CDR1 LNHNV and CDR2 YYDKDF (reference sequence). Trimming took off 0 bases at V and 6 bases at J, with 8 bases between the two ends.

CDR3 in DNA: TGCAGCGTTGAAGCAGCACCTATCTTGGGGGCGAATGGCTACACCTTC. Translation gives CSVEAAPILGANGYTF. The V and J genes are TRBV29-1 and TRBJ1-2, with D perhaps matching TRBD1 (6 bases). Germline V CDR1 and CDR2: SQVTM, ANQGSEA. V was clipped by 1 base and J by 6 bases, with 21 bases between them. The CDR3 is made up of 16 amino acids.

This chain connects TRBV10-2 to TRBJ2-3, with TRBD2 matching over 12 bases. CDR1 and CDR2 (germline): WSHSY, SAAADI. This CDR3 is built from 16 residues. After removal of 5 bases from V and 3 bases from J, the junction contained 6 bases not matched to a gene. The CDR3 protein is CASSPSGGALTDTQYF. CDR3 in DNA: TGCGCCAGCAGTCCTAGCGGGGGGGCCTTAACAGATACGCAGTATTTT.

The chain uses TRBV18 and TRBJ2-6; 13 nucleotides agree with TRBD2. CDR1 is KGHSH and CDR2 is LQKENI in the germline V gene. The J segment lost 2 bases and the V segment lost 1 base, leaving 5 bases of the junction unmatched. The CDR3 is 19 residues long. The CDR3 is CASSPLLLAGGPGANVLTF. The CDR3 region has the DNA TGTGCCAGCTCACCACTGTTACTAGCGGGGGGGCCTGGGGCCAACGTCCTGACTTTC.

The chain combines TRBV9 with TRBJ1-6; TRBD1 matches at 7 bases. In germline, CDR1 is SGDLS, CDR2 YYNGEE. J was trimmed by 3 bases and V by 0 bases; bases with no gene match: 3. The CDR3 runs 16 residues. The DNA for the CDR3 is TGTGCCAGCAGCGTAGGGGGACAGCACTATAATTCACCCCTCCACTTT. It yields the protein CASSVGGQHYNSPLHF.

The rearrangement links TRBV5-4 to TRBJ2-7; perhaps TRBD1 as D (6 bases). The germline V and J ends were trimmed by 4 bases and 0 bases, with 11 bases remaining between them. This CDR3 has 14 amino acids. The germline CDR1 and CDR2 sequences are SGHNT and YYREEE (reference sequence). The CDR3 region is CASSPQGSSYEQYF. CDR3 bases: TGTGCCAGCAGCCCCCAGGGGAGCTCCTACGAGCAGTACTTC. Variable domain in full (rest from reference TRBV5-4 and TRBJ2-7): ETGVTQSPTHLIKTRGQQVTLRCSSQSGHNTVSWYQQALGQGPQFIFQYYREEENGRGNFPPRFSGLQFPNYSSELNVNALELDDSALYLCASSPQGSSYEQYFGPGTRLTVT.

CDR3: CASSPPEGRAPNYGYTF. CDR3 DNA: TGTGCCAGCTCACCACCGGAAGGCAGGGCTCCCAACTATGGCTACACCTTC. J is TRBJ1-2 and V is TRBV18; a possible D gene is TRBD1 (5 bases). The CDR3 covers 17 residues. Trimming took 0 bases from V and 2 from J, leaving 16 bases between them. Germline V gives CDR1 KGHSH, CDR2 LQKENI.

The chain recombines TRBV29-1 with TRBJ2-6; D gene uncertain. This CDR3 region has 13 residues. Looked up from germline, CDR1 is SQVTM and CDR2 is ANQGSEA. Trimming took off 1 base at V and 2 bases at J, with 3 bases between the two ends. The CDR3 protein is CSVEGTGANVLTF. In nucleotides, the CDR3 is TGCAGCGTTGAAGGGACTGGGGCCAACGTCCTGACTTTC.

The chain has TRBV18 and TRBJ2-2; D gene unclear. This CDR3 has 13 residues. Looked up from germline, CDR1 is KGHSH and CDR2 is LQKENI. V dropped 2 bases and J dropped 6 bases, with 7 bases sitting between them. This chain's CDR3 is CASSPNVAGELFF. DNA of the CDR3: TGTGCCAGCTCACCAAATGTCGCCGGGGAGCTGTTTTTT. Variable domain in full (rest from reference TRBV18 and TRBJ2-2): NAGVMQNPRHLVRRRGQEARLRCSPMKGHSHVYWYRQLPEEGLKFMVYLQKENIIDESGMPKERFSAEFPKEGPSILRIQQVVRGDSAAYFCASSPNVAGELFFGEGSRLTVL.

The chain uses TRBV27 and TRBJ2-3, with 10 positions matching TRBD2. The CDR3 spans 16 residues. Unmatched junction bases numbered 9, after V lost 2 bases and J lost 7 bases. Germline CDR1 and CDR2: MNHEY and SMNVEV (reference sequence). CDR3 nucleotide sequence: TGTGCCAGCAGTTTAGGGGCCGCTAGCGGGGGATATACGCAGTATTTT. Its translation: CASSLGAASGGYTQYF.

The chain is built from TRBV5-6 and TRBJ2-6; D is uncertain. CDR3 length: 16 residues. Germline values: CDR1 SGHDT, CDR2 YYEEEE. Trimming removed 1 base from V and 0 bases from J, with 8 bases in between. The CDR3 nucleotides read TGTGCCAGCAGCTTGTATGTACTCTCTGGGGCCAACGTCCTGACTTTC. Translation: CASSLYVLSGANVLTF.

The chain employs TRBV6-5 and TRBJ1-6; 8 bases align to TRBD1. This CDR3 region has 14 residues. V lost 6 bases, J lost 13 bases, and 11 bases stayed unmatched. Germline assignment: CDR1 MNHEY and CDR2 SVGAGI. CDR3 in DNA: TGTGCCAGCAGGGGCGGACAGGGCGCAAGGCCCCTCCACTTT. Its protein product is CASRGGQGARPLHF.

The CDR3 region has the DNA TGTGCCAGCAGCTTAATCGCGGGGCCCACAGATACGCAGTATTTT. Amino acids: CASSLIAGPTDTQYF. The J gene is TRBJ2-3, the V gene TRBV7-2; weak D call: TRBD2 (6 bases). The CDR3 loop spans 15 amino acids. Trimming left V 2 bases short and J 2 bases short, with 11 bases between. Germline CDR1 and CDR2: SGHTA and FQGNSA.

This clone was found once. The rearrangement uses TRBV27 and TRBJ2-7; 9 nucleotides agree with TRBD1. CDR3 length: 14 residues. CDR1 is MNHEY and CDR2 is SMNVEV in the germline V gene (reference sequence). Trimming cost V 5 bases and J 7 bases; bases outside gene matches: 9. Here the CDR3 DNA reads TGTGCCAGCAGTGTCCGGGACAGGGTGGGAGAGCAGTACTTC. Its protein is CASSVRDRVGEQYF.

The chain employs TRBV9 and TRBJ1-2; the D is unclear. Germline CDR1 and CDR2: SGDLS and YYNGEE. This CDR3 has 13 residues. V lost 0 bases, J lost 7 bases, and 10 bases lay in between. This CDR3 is CASSVGDVFGYTF. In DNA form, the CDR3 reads TGTGCCAGCAGCGTAGGGGATGTATTTGGCTACACCTTC.

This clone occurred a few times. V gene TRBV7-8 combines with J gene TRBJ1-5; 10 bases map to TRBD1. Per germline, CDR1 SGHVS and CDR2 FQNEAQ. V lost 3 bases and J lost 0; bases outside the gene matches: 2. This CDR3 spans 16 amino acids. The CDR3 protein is CASSLRQGASNQPQHF. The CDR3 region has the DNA TGTGCCAGCAGCTTGAGACAGGGGGCTAGCAATCAGCCCCAGCATTTT.

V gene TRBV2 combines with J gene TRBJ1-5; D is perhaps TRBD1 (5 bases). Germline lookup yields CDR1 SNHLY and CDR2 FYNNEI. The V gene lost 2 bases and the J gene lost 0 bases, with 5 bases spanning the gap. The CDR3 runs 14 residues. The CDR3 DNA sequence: TGTGCCAGCAGTGAACAGGGTAGCAATCAGCCCCAGCATTTT. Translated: CASSEQGSNQPQHF.

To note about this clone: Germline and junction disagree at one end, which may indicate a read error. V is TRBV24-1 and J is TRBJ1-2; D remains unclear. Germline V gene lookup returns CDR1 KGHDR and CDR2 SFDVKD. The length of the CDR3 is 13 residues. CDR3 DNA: TGTGCCACCAGTGCTTTGGACGGAAGCGGCTACACCTTC. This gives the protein CATSALDGSGYTF.

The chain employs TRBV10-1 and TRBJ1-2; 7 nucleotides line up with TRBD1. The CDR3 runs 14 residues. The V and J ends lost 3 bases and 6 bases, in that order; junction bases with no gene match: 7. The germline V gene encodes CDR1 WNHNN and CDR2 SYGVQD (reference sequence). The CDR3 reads CASSDPGQNDGYTF. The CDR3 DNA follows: TGCGCCAGCAGTGACCCGGGACAGAACGATGGCTACACCTTC.

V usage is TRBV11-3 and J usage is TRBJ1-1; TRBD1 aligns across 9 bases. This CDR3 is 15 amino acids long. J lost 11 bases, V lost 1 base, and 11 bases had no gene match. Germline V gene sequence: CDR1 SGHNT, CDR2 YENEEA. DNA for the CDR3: TGTGCCAGCAGCTTAGGGGGGGACAGGGCCCGTGAGGCTTTCTTT. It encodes CASSLGGDRAREAFF.

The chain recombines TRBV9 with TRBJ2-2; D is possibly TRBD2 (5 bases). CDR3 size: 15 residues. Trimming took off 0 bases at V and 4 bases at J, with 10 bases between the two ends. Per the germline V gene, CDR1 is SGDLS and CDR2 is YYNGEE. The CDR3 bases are TGTGCCAGCAGCGTAGTGGAGGCAGGCACCGGGGAGCTGTTTTTT. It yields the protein CASSVVEAGTGELFF.

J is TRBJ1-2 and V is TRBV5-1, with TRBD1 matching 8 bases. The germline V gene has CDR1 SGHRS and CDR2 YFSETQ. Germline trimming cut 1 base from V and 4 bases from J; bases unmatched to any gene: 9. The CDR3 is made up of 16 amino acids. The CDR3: CASSLTTAGGGYGYTF. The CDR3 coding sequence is TGCGCCAGCAGCTTGACTACGGCAGGGGGCGGCTATGGCTACACCTTC.

DNA for the CDR3: TGTGCCAGCAGCTTAGATTTAGCGGGGGCGTCTGGGGCCAACGTCCTGACTTTC. Residues: CASSLDLAGASGANVLTF. The chain employs TRBV11-2 and TRBJ2-6, with 9 positions matching TRBD2. V lost 0 bases to trimming and J lost 1 base; unmatched junction nucleotides: 4. CDR1 and CDR2 from the germline V gene are SGHAT and FQNNGV. The CDR3 spans 18 residues.

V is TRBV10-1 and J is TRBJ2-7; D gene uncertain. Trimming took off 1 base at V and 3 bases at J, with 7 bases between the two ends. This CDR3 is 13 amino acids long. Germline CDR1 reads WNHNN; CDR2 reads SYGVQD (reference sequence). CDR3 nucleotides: TGCGCCAGCAGTGAGTACCAAAACTACGAGCAGTACTTC. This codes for CASSEYQNYEQYF.